Reported below is one TCR beta chain. This entry comes from a study of tumor-infiltrating lymphocytes in localized non-small cell lung cancer. TCRdb's table, derived via immunoSEQ multiplex PCR, lists solely in-frame clones and lacks some. The data show just under 7,500 clones, approximately 80% seen once. The sequenced sample was uninvolved lung tissue not adjacent to the tumor. The sequence came from a human donor with non-small cell lung cancer.

This CDR3 reads CASRGLAKNIQYF. CDR3 nucleotides: TGTGCCTCAAGGGGGTTAGCCAAAAACATTCAGTACTTC. The chain joins TRBV28 to TRBJ2-4; maybe TRBD1 (6 bases). V was trimmed by 11 bases and J by 0 bases, leaving 11 bases between them. The germline V gene encodes CDR1 MDHEN and CDR2 SYDVKM. CDR3 length equals 13 residues.